Detailed here is one T cell receptor beta chain. The total RNA that was extracted per sample amounted to at least 5 micrograms. This entry comes from a study of blood T cells in healthy people across ages. Then a second PCR, running roughly 6 to 12 cycles, was carried out with a sample-barcoded 5' primer and a J-beta primer mix. Every single cDNA molecule received a tag from a template-switch adaptor with 12 random nucleotides. TCRdb fed the 5' RACE reads into MiXCR, producing one record per CDR3 protein. The sample includes approximately 960,000 distinct CDR3 sequences, approximately 32% of them seen just once. Germline V CDR1 and CDR2: KGHSH, LQKENI. V shed 5 bases, J shed 7 bases, and the junction held 10 bases outside the gene matches. The CDR3 covers 15 residues. This same sample was also taken into another study, of T cells of mothers and their children. Per that paper: In this cohort, donors were three healthy Caucasian mothers plus their six children.

Sequenced material: blood. The rearrangement uses TRBV18 and TRBJ1-2; 10 bases agree with TRBD1. The sequence was obtained from a woman aged 40 to 50 in good health. In DNA form, the CDR3 reads TGTGCCAGCTCATCAACCGGGACAGGGGTATTTGGCTACACCTTC. Protein product: CASSSTGTGVFGYTF. The whole variable domain, remainder taken from reference TRBV18 and TRBJ1-2, is NAGVMQNPRHLVRRRGQEARLRCSPMKGHSHVYWYRQLPEEGLKFMVYLQKENIIDESGMPKERFSAEFPKEGPSILRIQQVVRGDSAAYFCASSSTGTGVFGYTFGSGTRLTVV.